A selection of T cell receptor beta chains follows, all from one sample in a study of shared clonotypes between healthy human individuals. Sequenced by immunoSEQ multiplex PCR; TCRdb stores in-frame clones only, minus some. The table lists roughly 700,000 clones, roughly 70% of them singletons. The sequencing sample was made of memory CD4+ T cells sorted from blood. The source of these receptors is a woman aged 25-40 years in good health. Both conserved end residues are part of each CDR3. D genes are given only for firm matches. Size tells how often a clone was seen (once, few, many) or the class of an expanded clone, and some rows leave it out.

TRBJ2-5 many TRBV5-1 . TGCGCCAGCAGACCTGGGGTGGGCGGGGAGAGACAAGAGACCCAGTACTTC CASRPGVGGERQETQYF
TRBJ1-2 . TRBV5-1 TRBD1 TGCGCCAGCAGCATAACCGGGACAGGGACCTATGGCTACACCTTC CASSITGTGTYGYTF
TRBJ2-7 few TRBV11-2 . TGTGCCAGCAGCCCCGGAATAACCTCCTACGAGCAGTACTTC CASSPGITSYEQYF
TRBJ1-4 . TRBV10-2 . TGCGCCAGCTCTACGGACGGACTTGCAACTAATGAAAAACTGTTTTTT CASSTDGLATNEKLFF
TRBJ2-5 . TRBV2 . TGTGCCAGCAGTGAAGAGAGTAGGGCGACCCAGTACTTC CASSEESRATQYF
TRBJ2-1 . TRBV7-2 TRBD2 TGTGCCAGCAGCTTATCGAGCGGGAGGGCCTCGGACAATGAGCAGTTCTTC CASSLSSGRASDNEQFF
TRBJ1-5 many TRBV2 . TGTGCCAGCAGTGTCAGAGGGAGCAATCAGCCCCAGCATTTT CASSVRGSNQPQHF
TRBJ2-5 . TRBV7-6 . TGTGCCAGCAGCTTAGAAGGGGGGGCCCAAGAGACCCAGTACTTC CASSLEGGAQETQYF
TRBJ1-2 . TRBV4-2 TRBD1 TGTGCCAGCACTCCGGGTGGGACAGGCTTGAACTATGGCTACACCTTC CASTPGGTGLNYGYTF
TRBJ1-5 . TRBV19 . TGTGCCAGTAGCGTCATTGCGAATCAGCCCCAGCATTTT CASSVIANQPQHF
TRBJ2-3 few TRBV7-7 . TGTGCCAGCAGCTCTAGCCGGGACGCAGATACGCAGTATTTT CASSSSRDADTQYF
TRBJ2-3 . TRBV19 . TGTGCCAGTAGTAAGGGTCGGGAGGATACGCAGTATTTT CASSKGREDTQYF
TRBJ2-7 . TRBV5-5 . TGTGCCAGCAGCTCGTTGGACAGCTACGAGCAGTACTTC CASSSLDSYEQYF
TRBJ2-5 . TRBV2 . TGTGCCAGCAGGGAGGGGAAAGAGACCCAGTACTTC CASREGKETQYF
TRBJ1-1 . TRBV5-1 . TGCGCCAGCAGCTTAACAGGGTTCACTGAAGCTTTCTTT CASSLTGFTEAFF
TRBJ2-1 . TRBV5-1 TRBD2 TGCGCCAGCAGCCCGGGACTAGCGGCCTTGGGTGAGCAGTTCTTC CASSPGLAALGEQFF
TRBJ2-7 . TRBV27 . TGTGCCAGCAGTCCATCGGGGAGGACAACCTACGAGCAGTACTTC CASSPSGRTTYEQYF
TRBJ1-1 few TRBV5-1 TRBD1 TGCGCCAGCCTCTCGGGACAGGGAGGCACTGAAGCTTTCTTT CASLSGQGGTEAFF
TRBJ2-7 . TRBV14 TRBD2 TGTGCCAGCAGCCACGGACTAGCGGACTCCTACGAGCAGTACTTC CASSHGLADSYEQYF
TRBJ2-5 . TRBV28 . TGTGCCAGCAGCCAAGGTGGCTACCAAGAGACCCAGTACTTC CASSQGGYQETQYF
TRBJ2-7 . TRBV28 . TGTGCCAGCAGCATCACCTTCCAGAGCCACGAGCAGTACTTC CASSITFQSHEQYF
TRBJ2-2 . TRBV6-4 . TGTGCCAGCAGTGCTGAGCGATCCACCGGGGAGCTGTTTTTT CASSAERSTGELFF
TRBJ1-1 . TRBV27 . TGTGCCAGCTGGGGCAGGGTTTCCACTGAAGCTTTCTTT CASWGRVSTEAFF
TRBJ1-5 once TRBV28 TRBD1 TGTGCCAGCAGTTTTTCACAGGGGAGACGTCAGCCCCAGCATTTT CASSFSQGRRQPQHF
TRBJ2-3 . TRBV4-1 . TGCGCCAGCAGCCAAGAAGTCGGAGCTACGCAGTATTTT CASSQEVGATQYF
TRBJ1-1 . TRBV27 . TGTGCCAGGGACATGAACACTGAAGCTTTCTTT CARDMNTEAFF
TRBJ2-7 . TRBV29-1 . TGCAGCGTTGAGGGTTTAGACCGAAGACCTCCCTACGAGCAGTACTTC CSVEGLDRRPPYEQYF
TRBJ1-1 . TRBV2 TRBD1 TGTGCCGGACAGGGGGATATGTACACTGAAGCTTTCTTT CAGQGDMYTEAFF
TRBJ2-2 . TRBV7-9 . TGTGCCAGCAGCCCCGCAGGTCGGGAGATCACCGGGGAGCTGTTTTTT CASSPAGREITGELFF
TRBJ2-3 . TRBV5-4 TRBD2 TGTGCCAGCAGCTCCCCGGCGGGAGCGGATACGCAGTATTTT CASSSPAGADTQYF
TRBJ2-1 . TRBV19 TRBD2 TGTGCCAGTAGTGCCTCGGGCCGGGAGGGCCGGAATGAGCAGTTCTTC CASSASGREGRNEQFF
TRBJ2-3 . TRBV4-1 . TGCGCCAGCAGCCAACGGTCGGGAACTAGCACAGATACGCAGTATTTT CASSQRSGTSTDTQYF
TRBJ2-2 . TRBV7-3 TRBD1 TGTGCCAGCAGCCAGGGGGCTAGGACCGGGGAGCTGTTTTTT CASSQGARTGELFF
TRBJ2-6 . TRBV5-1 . TGCGCCAGCAGGGTAGGGTCAATCTCTGGGGCCAACGTCCTGACTTTC CASRVGSISGANVLTF
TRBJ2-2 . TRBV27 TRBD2 TGTGCCAGCAGTTATGACTGGGGGGGGAGGGCCGTTGACACCGGGGAGCTGTTTTTT CASSYDWGGRAVDTGELFF
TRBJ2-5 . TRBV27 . TGTGCCAGCAGAGCCCAAGAGACCCAGTACTTC CASRAQETQYF
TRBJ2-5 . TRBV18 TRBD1 TGTGCCAGCTCACCAGGACAGGGTGAGACCCAGTACTTC CASSPGQGETQYF